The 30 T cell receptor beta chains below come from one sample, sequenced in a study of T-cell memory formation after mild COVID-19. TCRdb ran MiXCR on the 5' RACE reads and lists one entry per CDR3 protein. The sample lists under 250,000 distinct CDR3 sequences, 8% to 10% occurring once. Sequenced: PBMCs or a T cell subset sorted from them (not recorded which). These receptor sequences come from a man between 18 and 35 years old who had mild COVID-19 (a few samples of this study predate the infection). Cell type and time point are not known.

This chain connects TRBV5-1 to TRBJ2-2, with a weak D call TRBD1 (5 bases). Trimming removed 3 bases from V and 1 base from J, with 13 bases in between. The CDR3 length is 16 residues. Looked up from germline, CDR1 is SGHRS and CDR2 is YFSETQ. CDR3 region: CASSSVWGLNTGELFF. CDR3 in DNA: TGCGCCAGCAGCTCGGTGTGGGGCCTGAACACCGGGGAGCTGTTTTTT.

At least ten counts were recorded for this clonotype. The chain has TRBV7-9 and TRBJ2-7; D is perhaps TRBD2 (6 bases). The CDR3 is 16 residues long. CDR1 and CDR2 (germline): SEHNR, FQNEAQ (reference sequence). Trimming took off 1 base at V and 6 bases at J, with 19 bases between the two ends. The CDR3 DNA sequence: TGTGCCAGCAGCTTAGGGCCTGGTGGGGCGGGGAGCGAGCAGTACGTC. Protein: CASSLGPGGAGSEQYV.

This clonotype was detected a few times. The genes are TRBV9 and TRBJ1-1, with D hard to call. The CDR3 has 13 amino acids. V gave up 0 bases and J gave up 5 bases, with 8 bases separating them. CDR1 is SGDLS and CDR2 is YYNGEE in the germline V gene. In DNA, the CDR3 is TGTGCCAGCAGCGTAGAACAAAAGACTGAAGCTTTCTTT. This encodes CASSVEQKTEAFF.

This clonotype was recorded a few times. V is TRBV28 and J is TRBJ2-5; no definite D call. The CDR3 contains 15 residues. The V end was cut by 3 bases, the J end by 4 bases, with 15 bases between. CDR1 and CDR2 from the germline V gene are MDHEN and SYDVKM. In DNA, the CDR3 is TGTGCCAGCAGTTTTAACGCAGGAGCAATAGAGACCCAGTACTTC. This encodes CASSFNAGAIETQYF.

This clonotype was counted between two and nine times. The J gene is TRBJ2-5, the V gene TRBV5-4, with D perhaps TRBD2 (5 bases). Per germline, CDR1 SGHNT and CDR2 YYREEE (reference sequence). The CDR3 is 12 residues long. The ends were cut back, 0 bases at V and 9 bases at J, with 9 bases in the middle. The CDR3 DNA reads TGTGCCAGCAGCTTGGGGATGGAGGCCCAGTACTTC. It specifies CASSLGMEAQYF.

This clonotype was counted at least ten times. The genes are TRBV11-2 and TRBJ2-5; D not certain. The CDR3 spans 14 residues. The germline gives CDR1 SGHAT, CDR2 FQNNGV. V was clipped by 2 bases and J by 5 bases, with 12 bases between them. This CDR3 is CASSLFGRKETQYF. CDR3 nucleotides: TGTGCCAGCAGCTTATTCGGCAGAAAGGAGACCCAGTACTTC. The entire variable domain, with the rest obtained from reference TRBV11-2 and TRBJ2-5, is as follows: EAGVAQSPRYKIIEKRQSVAFWCNPISGHATLYWYQQILGQGPKLLIQFQNNGVVDDSQLPKDRFSAERLKGVDSTLKIQPAKLEDSAVYLCASSLFGRKETQYFGPGTRLLVL.

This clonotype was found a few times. The CDR3 protein is CATTDSSGGIRTPQYF. The CDR3 DNA sequence: TGTGCCACTACGGACAGTTCGGGGGGGATACGCACACCGCAGTATTTT. This chain joins TRBV24-1 and TRBJ2-3, with 8 positions matching TRBD2. The CDR3 sequence is 16 residues long. Germline V gene data show CDR1 as KGHDR and CDR2 as SFDVKD. The J segment lost 10 bases and the V segment lost 10 bases, leaving 21 bases of the junction unmatched.

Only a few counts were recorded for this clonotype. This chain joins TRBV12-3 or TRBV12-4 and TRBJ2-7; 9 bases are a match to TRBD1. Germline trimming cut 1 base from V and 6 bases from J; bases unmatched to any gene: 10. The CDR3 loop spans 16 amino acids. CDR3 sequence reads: CASSLDPGQGGFEQYF. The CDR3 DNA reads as TGTGCCAGCAGTTTAGACCCGGGACAGGGAGGGTTCGAGCAGTACTTC.

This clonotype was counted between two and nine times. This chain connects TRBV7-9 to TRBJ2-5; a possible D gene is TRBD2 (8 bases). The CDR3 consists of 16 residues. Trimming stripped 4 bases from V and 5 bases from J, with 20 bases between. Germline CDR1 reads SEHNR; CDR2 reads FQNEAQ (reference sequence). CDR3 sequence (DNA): TGTGCCAGCAGCTCCTCGGGAGGGGGCGCATGGGAGACCCAGTACTTC. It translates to CASSSSGGGAWETQYF. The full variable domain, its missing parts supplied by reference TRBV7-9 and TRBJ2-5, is DTGVSQNPRHKITKRGQNVTFRCDPISEHNRLYWYRQTLGQGPEFLTYFQNEAQLEKSRLLSDRFSAERPKGSFSTLEIQRTEQGDSAMYLCASSSSGGGAWETQYFGPGTRLLVL.

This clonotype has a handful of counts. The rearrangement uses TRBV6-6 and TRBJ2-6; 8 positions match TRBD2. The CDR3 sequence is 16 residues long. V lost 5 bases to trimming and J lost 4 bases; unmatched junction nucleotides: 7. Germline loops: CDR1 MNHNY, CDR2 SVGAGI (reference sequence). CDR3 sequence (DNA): TGTGCCAGCAGTACGGGGGGGGCGCGCGGGGCCAACGTCCTGACTTTC. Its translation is CASSTGGARGANVLTF.

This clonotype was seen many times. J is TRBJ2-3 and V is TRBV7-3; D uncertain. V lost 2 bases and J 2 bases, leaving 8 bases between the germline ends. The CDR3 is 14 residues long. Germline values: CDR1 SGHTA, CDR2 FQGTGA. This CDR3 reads CASSLGLTTDTQYF. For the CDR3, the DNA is TGTGCCAGCAGCTTAGGCCTGACCACAGATACGCAGTATTTT. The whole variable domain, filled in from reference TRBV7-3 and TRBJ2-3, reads GAGVSQTPSNKVTEKGKYVELRCDPISGHTALYWYRQSLGQGPEFLIYFQGTGAADDSGLPNDRFFAVRPEGSVSTLKIQRTERGDSAVYLCASSLGLTTDTQYFGPGTRLTVL.

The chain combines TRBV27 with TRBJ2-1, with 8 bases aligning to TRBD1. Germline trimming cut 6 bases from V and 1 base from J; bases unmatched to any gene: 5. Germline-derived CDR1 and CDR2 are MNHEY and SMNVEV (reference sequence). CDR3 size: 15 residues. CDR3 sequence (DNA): TGTGCCAGCAGCTGGGACAGGCCTTCCTACAATGAGCAGTTCTTC. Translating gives CASSWDRPSYNEQFF.

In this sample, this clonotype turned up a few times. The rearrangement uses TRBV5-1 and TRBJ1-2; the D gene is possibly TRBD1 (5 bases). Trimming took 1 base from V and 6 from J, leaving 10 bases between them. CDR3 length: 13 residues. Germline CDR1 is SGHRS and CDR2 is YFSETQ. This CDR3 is CASSLRTGDGYTF. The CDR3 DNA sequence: TGCGCCAGCAGCTTGCGTACGGGGGATGGCTACACCTTC.

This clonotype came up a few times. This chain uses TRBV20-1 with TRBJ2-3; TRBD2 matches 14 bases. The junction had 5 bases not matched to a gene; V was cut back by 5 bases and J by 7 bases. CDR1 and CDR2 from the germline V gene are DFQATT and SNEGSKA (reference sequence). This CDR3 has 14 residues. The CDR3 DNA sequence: TGCAGTGCTTCGACTAGCGGGGGGGCCTATACGCAGTATTTT. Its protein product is CSASTSGGAYTQYF.

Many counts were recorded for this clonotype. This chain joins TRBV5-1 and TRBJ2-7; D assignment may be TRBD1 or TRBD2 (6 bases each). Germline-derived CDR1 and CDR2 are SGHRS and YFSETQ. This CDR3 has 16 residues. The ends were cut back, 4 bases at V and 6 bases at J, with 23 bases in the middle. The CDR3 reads CASSPQPQGMGGEQYF. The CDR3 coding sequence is TGCGCCAGCAGCCCCCAGCCCCAGGGGATGGGAGGCGAGCAGTACTTC.

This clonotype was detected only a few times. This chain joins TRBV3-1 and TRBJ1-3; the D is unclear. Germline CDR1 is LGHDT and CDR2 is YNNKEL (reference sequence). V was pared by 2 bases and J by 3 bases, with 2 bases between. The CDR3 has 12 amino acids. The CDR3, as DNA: TGTGCCAGCAGCCAAAGTGGAAACACCATATATTTT. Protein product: CASSQSGNTIYF.

The CDR3 DNA reads as TGTGCCAGCAGTTGGAACAGGGACTACAATGAGCAGTTCTTC. Translated, it gives CASSWNRDYNEQFF. J is TRBJ2-1 and V is TRBV11-2; TRBD1 might be the D (6 bases). V dropped 6 bases and J dropped 3 bases, with 12 bases sitting between them. Germline lookup yields CDR1 SGHAT and CDR2 FQNNGV. This CDR3 has 14 amino acids.

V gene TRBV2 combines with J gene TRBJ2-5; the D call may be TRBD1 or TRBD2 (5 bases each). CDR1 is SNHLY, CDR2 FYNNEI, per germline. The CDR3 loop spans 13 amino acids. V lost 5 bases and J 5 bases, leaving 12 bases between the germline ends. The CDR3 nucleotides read TGTGCCAGCAGTCGGCTCTGGGGGGAGACCCAGTACTTC. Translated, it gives CASSRLWGETQYF.

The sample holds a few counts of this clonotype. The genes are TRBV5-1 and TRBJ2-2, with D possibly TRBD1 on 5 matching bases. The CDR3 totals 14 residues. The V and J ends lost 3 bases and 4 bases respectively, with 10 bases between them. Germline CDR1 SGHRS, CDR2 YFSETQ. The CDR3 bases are TGCGCCAGCAGCTCGGCAGGGATCACCGGGGAGCTGTTTTTT. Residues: CASSSAGITGELFF. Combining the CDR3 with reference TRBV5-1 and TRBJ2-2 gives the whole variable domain KAGVTQTPRYLIKTRGQQVTLSCSPISGHRSVSWYQQTPGQGLQFLFEYFSETQRNKGNFPGRFSGRQFSNSRSEMNVSTLELGDSALYLCASSSAGITGELFFGEGSRLTVL.

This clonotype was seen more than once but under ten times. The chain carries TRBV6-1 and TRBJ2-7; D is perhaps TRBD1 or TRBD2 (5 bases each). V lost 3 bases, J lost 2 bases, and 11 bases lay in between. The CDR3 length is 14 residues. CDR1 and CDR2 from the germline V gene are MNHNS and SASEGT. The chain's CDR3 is CASSELWGTYEQYF. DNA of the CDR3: TGTGCCAGCAGTGAGTTATGGGGGACCTACGAGCAGTACTTC.

The CDR3 protein is CASSAGPLRGQFF. DNA for the CDR3: TGTGCCAGCAGCGCCGGACCCCTACGGGGGCAGTTCTTC. The chain recombines TRBV7-3 with TRBJ2-1, with TRBD2 as a possible D gene (5 bases). This CDR3 contains 13 residues. Trimming cost V 5 bases and J 12 bases, with 17 bases left between them. Per the germline V gene, CDR1 is SGHTA and CDR2 is FQGTGA.

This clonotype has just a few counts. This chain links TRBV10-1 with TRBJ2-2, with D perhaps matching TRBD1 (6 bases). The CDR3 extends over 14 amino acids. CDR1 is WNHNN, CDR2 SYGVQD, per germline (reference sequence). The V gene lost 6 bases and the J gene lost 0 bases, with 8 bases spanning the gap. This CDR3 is CASSDRTNTGELFF. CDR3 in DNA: TGCGCCAGCAGCGACAGGACGAACACCGGGGAGCTGTTTTTT.

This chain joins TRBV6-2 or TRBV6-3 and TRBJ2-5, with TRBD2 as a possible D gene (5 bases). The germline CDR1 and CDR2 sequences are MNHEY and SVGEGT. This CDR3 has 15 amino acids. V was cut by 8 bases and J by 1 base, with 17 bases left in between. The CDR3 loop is CASAPLGTAQETQYF. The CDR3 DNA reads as TGTGCCAGCGCACCACTAGGTACAGCCCAAGAGACCCAGTACTTC.

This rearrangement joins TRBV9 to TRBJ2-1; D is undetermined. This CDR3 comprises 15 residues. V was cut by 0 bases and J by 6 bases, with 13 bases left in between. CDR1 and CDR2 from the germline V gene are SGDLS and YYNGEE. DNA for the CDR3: TGTGCCAGCAGCGTAGCTGGGGTCCCGGCCAATGAGCAGTTCTTC. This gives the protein CASSVAGVPANEQFF.

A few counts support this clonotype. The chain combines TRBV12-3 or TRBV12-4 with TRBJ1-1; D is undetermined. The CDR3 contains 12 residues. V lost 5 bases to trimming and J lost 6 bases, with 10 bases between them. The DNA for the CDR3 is TGTGCCAGCAGTCTGCGGCCAGCTGAAGCTTTCTTT. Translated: CASSLRPAEAFF.

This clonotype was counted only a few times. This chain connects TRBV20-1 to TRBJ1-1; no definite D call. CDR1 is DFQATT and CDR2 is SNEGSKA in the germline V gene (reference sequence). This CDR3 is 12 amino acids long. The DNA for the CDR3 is TGCACCCCCCCGGAGGTAAACACTGAAGCTTTCTTT. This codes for CTPPEVNTEAFF.

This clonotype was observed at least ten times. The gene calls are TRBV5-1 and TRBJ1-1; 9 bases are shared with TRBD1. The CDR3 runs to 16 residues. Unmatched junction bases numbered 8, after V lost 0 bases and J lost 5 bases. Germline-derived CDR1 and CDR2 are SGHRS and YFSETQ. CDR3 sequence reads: CASSLGAQGAGTEAFF. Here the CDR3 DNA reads TGCGCCAGCAGCTTGGGGGCACAGGGGGCAGGTACTGAAGCTTTCTTT.

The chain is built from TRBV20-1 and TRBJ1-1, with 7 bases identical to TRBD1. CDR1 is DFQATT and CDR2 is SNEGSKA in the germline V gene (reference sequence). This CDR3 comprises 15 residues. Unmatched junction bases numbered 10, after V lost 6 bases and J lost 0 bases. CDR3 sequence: CSAPTGVYMNTEAFF. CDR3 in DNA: TGCAGTGCCCCCACAGGGGTGTACATGAACACTGAAGCTTTCTTT.

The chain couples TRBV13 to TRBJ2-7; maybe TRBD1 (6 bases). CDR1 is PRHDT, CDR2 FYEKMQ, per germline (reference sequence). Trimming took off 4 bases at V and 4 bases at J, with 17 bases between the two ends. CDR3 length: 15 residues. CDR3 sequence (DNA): TGTGCCAGCAGCTCCCAGGGGATTTGCGATTACGAGCAGTACTTC. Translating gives CASSSQGICDYEQYF. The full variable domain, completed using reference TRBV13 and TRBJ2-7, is AAGVIQSPRHLIKEKRETATLKCYPIPRHDTVYWYQQGPGQDPQFLISFYEKMQSDKGSIPDRFSAQQFSDYHSELNMSSLELGDSALYFCASSSQGICDYEQYFGPGTRLTVT.

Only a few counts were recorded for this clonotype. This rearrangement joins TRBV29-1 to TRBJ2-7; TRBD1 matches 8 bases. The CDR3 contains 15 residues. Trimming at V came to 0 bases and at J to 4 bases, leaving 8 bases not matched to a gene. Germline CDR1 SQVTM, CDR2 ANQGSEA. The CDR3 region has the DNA TGCAGCGTTGAAGATGAAGAGGGGACAGGTTACGAGCAGTACTTC. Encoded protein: CSVEDEEGTGYEQYF.